This T cell receptor (beta chain) emerged from a study of regulatory and conventional T cells in RAG deficiency. Assay: immunoSEQ multiplex PCR; the TCRdb copy retains only in-frame clones and omits some. This table holds tens of thousands of clones, around 96% found once. The germline V gene has CDR1 SGHRS and CDR2 YFSETQ. This CDR3 comprises 15 residues. Trimming removed 0 bases from V and 5 bases from J, with 14 bases in between. Conventional CD4+ T cells were sorted from blood as CD25-low CD127-high cells. These records were also assigned to another study, of regulatory T cells. In that study: The primer mix had 52 TRBV and 13 TRBJ primers.

The source material was CD25- CD4+ T cells sorted from blood. The receptor was isolated from a human donor in good health. This chain joins TRBV5-1 and TRBJ2-5; maybe TRBD2 (5 bases). CDR3 region: CASSLAGSSRETQYF. CDR3 DNA sequence: TGCGCCAGCAGCTTGGCCGGCTCTAGCAGGGAGACCCAGTACTTC.